The 6 T cell receptor beta chains listed next were all sequenced from one sample in a study of blood T cell repertoires in COVID-19. The method was immunoSEQ multiplex PCR; TCRdb's version includes in-frame clones alone and lacks a portion of them. The sample gives about 150,000 clones, about four fifths of which show up once; approximately 11% is in the top ten. The sequenced material came from peripheral blood. The receptors come from a man between 65 and 79 years old with active or convalescent COVID-19.

The CDR3 region has the DNA TGTGCCAGCAGTTCCGGGGGAGCGGGAAAGGGCTACGAGCAGTACTTC. It specifies CASSSGGAGKGYEQYF. The chain joins TRBV6-5 to TRBJ2-7, with TRBD2 identical over 7 bases. This CDR3 has 16 amino acids. Germline assignment: CDR1 MNHEY and CDR2 SVGAGI. The junction had 12 bases not matched to a gene; V was cut back by 4 bases and J by 3 bases.

This clone occurred once. The chain recombines TRBV19 with TRBJ2-3; weak D call: TRBD2 (6 bases). CDR3 length equals 12 residues. V was trimmed by 5 bases and J by 7 bases, leaving 10 bases between them. Per the germline V gene, CDR1 is LNHDA and CDR2 is SQIVND (reference sequence). CDR3 protein: CASSGGLHTQYF. For the CDR3, the DNA is TGTGCCAGTAGTGGAGGGTTACATACGCAGTATTTT.

This rearrangement joins TRBV19 to TRBJ1-1; possibly TRBD1 for D (5 bases). Germline CDR1 and CDR2: LNHDA and SQIVND (reference sequence). V was trimmed by 5 bases and J by 0 bases, leaving 13 bases between them. CDR3 length equals 15 residues. The CDR3 protein is CASSGVTALNTEAFF. CDR3 sequence (DNA): TGTGCCAGTAGTGGGGTGACAGCCTTGAACACTGAAGCTTTCTTT.

This chain uses TRBV28 with TRBJ1-6; weak D call: TRBD1 (5 bases). With 5 bases removed from V and 9 bases from J, the gap between germline ends came to 14 bases. Germline CDR1 is MDHEN and CDR2 is SYDVKM. The CDR3 covers 14 residues. CDR3 coding DNA: TGTGCCAGCAGTGGACAATTCGCGCGTTCACCCCTCCACTTT. Encoded protein: CASSGQFARSPLHF.

The V call is TRBV4-3, the J call TRBJ2-6; a possible D gene is TRBD1 (5 bases). The CDR3 has 16 residues. V lost 3 bases and J lost 0, with 9 bases in between. Germline-derived CDR1 and CDR2 are LGHNA and YSLEER. Here the CDR3 DNA reads TGCGCCAGCAGCCACGACAGAAACTCTGGGGCCAACGTCCTGACTTTC. Translated, it gives CASSHDRNSGANVLTF.

The chain couples TRBV7-2 to TRBJ2-1, with TRBD2 identical over 13 bases. This CDR3 comprises 19 residues. From germline, CDR1 is SGHTA and CDR2 FQGNSA. The ends lost 0 bases at V and 8 bases at J; junction bases unmatched: 13. The DNA of the CDR3 is TGTGCCAGCAGCTTAGCCCTCCCGGGACTAGCGGGGAGAGGCTATGAGCAGTTCTTC. Amino acids: CASSLALPGLAGRGYEQFF. Full variable domain (remainder filled in from reference TRBV7-2 and TRBJ2-1): GAGVSQSPSNKVTEKGKDVELRCDPISGHTALYWYRQSLGQGLEFLIYFQGNSAPDKSGLPSDRFSAERTGGSVSTLTIQRTQQEDSAVYLCASSLALPGLAGRGYEQFFGPGTRLTVL.